This TCR beta chain was captured in a study of circulating and synovial CD4+ cells in juvenile arthritis. CDR1 SGHTA and CDR2 FQGNSA come from the germline V gene. V dropped 5 bases and J dropped 0 bases, with 15 bases sitting between them. The CDR3 loop spans 16 amino acids. Measured with immunoSEQ multiplex PCR; TCRdb has only the in-frame clones, and not every one. The sample lists approximately 16,000 clones, about 93% occurring once. Samples derive from patients with active juvenile idiopathic arthritis. Sample: CD4+ T cells from blood. This sequence originates from a human donor with juvenile idiopathic arthritis. The chain has TRBV7-2 and TRBJ2-3, with a weak D call TRBD2 (5 bases). The CDR3 DNA is TGTGCCAGCAGCCTCCGACTAACAGAGAGCACAGATACGCAGTATTTT. This gives the protein CASSLRLTESTDTQYF. Using reference TRBV7-2 and TRBJ2-3 for the parts outside the CDR3, the full variable domain is GAGVSQSPSNKVTEKGKDVELRCDPISGHTALYWYRQSLGQGLEFLIYFQGNSAPDKSGLPSDRFSAERTGGSVSTLTIQRTQQEDSAVYLCASSLRLTESTDTQYFGPGTRLTVL.